This T cell receptor beta chain was obtained from a study of blood T cell repertoires in COVID-19. Study as a whole: COVID-19 samples collected from the United States, Italy and Spain covered acute and convalescent phases.

The germline V gene has CDR1 MNHEY and CDR2 SVGEGT. The CDR3 runs to 17 residues. V was cut by 0 bases and J by 2 bases, with 16 bases left in between. The data were produced by immunoSEQ multiplex PCR, yet TCRdb's version contains in-frame clones alone and is incomplete. This sample has about 40,000 clones, with around 81% found just once. The material sequenced was peripheral blood. The rearrangement uses TRBV6-2 or TRBV6-3 and TRBJ2-5; D perhaps matches TRBD2 (7 bases). The origin of this receptor is a man in his fifties or sixties with active COVID-19. CDR3 region: CASSYSGRGTVQETQYF. CDR3 nucleotide sequence: TGTGCCAGCAGTTACTCTGGGAGGGGGACCGTACAAGAGACCCAGTACTTC.